The clone carrying this T cell receptor beta chain was picked up a small number of times. The use of a sample-barcoded 5' primer and a J-beta primer mix characterized a second PCR of roughly 7 to 11 cycles. TCRdb re-called the 5' RACE reads through MiXCR, storing one row per CDR3 protein. The sample lists about 1.4 million distinct CDR3 sequences, approximately 59% seen once, with 5.5% to 8% in the top ten. This specimen comes from a study of blood T cells in healthy people across ages. Input material: blood. The clonotype was recovered from a young man in good health.

The CDR3 DNA sequence: TGTGCCAGCAGCCCCACTAGCGTAGGCGAGCAGTACTTC. As protein: CASSPTSVGEQYF. J is TRBJ2-5 and V is TRBV6-6, with 7 bases that match TRBD2. The J call may be incorrect, as the DNA end agrees better with TRBJ2-7. This CDR3 comprises 13 residues. Germline V gene sequence: CDR1 MNHNY, CDR2 SVGAGI (reference sequence).